This T cell receptor (beta chain) was recovered during a study of T cells after posttransplantation cyclophosphamide. As regards this clone: The antigen remains unidentified.

Study outcomes and limitations: Recipient CMV seropositivity and CMV reactivation strongly tracked TRB clonality.

Generated by immunoSEQ multiplex PCR, the TCRdb table keeps only in-frame clones and is missing some. The repertoire consists of approximately 12,000 clones, with approximately 81% occurring once and the leading ten covering about 4%. Germline V gives CDR1 MNHEY, CDR2 SMNVEV (reference sequence). Trimming took 5 bases from V and 7 from J; bases not matched to a gene: 6. The CDR3 runs 15 residues. Methotrexate plus calcineurin inhibitor accompanied controls' myeloablative marrow transplants; sampling was 1 year later. The sequence came from a young adult male patient who received an allogeneic stem cell transplant from an unrelated donor, was CMV-positive, and had acute GVHD only. Part of the T cells may come from the graft donor. The sequencing here drew on PBMCs, taken 367 days after allogeneic stem cell transplant with calcineurin inhibitor and methotrexate. The chain recombines TRBV27 with TRBJ2-1, with 12 bases aligning to TRBD2. The CDR3, as DNA: TGTGCCAGCAGTACGACTAGCGGGAGATGGAATGAGCAGTTCTTC. Translation gives CASSTTSGRWNEQFF.